The rows below give T cell receptor beta chains drawn from one sample of a study of CD8+CD57+ T cells in acquired aplastic anemia. TCRdb analysed the reads with MiXCR anew, one entry per CDR3 protein. The sample yields about 180,000 distinct CDR3 sequences, about 44% seen once. The sequenced sample consisted of sorted CD4+, CD8+, or CD8+CD57+ T cells (not recorded which) from PBMCs. The source of these receptors is a human donor with aplastic anemia. The CDR3 runs from the conserved cysteine through the conserved F or W. A D gene is named only where the DNA matches it firmly. Rows may omit the clone size; those that give it use once, few, many or a size class.

CDR3 protein: CASSFGTTETQYF; CDR3 DNA: TGTGCCAGCAGTTTCGGGACCACGGAGACCCAGTACTTC; D gene: .; J gene: TRBJ2-5; clone size: .; V gene: TRBV2
CDR3 protein: CASIRSGANVLTF; CDR3 DNA: TGTGCCAGCATACGCTCTGGGGCCAACGTCCTGACTTTC; D gene: .; J gene: TRBJ2-6; clone size: once; V gene: TRBV2
CDR3 protein: CASSLSGGGTDTQYF; CDR3 DNA: TGCGCCAGCAGCTTAAGCGGGGGAGGCACAGATACGCAGTATTTT; D gene: TRBD2; J gene: TRBJ2-3; clone size: many; V gene: TRBV5-1
CDR3 protein: CASSRGQDQETQYF; CDR3 DNA: TGTGCCAGCAGTAGGGGACAGGACCAAGAGACCCAGTACTTC; D gene: TRBD1; J gene: TRBJ2-5; clone size: .; V gene: TRBV6-1
CDR3 protein: CSRRGAGNTIYF; CDR3 DNA: TGCAGCAGAAGGGGTGCTGGAAACACCATATATTTT; D gene: .; J gene: TRBJ1-3; clone size: .; V gene: TRBV29-1
CDR3 protein: CASSIDQTGLGLRYGYTF; CDR3 DNA: TGTGCCAGTAGTATAGATCAGACAGGGCTCGGATTACGATATGGCTACACCTTC; D gene: TRBD1; J gene: TRBJ1-2; clone size: many; V gene: TRBV19
CDR3 protein: CASSAESNTEAFF; CDR3 DNA: TGTGCCAGCAGCGCTGAATCGAACACTGAAGCTTTCTTT; D gene: .; J gene: TRBJ1-1; clone size: many; V gene: TRBV7-3
CDR3 protein: CASGTGEIYGYTF; CDR3 DNA: TGTGCCAGCGGGACAGGCGAAATCTATGGCTACACCTTC; D gene: TRBD1; J gene: TRBJ1-2; clone size: few; V gene: TRBV7-6
CDR3 protein: CSARGAGLSNQPQHF; CDR3 DNA: TGCAGTGCTAGAGGTGCTGGGTTGAGCAATCAGCCCCAGCATTTT; D gene: .; J gene: TRBJ1-5; clone size: many; V gene: TRBV20-1
CDR3 protein: CASSVTGGTEAFF; CDR3 DNA: TGTGCCAGTAGTGTCACAGGGGGCACTGAAGCTTTCTTT; D gene: TRBD1; J gene: TRBJ1-1; clone size: few; V gene: TRBV19
CDR3 protein: CSVTRTVPYNEQFF; CDR3 DNA: TGCAGCGTTACACGGACAGTACCCTACAATGAGCAGTTCTTC; D gene: .; J gene: TRBJ2-1; clone size: .; V gene: TRBV29-1
CDR3 protein: CSGKDRAYEQYF; CDR3 DNA: TGCAGCGGCAAAGACAGGGCCTACGAGCAGTACTTC; D gene: TRBD1; J gene: TRBJ2-7; clone size: few; V gene: TRBV29-1
CDR3 protein: CSARDIGRAGKVFVETQYF; CDR3 DNA: TGCAGTGCCCGAGATATCGGGAGGGCAGGGAAGGTTTTTGTTGAGACCCAGTACTTC; D gene: TRBD2; J gene: TRBJ2-5; clone size: many; V gene: TRBV20-1
CDR3 protein: CASSRDTEAFF; CDR3 DNA: TGTGCCAGCAGTCGTGACACTGAAGCTTTCTTT; D gene: .; J gene: TRBJ1-1; clone size: few; V gene: TRBV2
CDR3 protein: CASTPGVSGGYNSPLHF; CDR3 DNA: TGTGCCAGCACCCCTGGAGTATCGGGAGGTTATAATTCACCCCTCCACTTT; D gene: .; J gene: TRBJ1-6; clone size: many; V gene: TRBV7-9
CDR3 protein: CASSLPTGAKDEQYF; CDR3 DNA: TGTGCCAGCAGTCTCCCAACCGGGGCCAAGGACGAGCAGTACTTC; D gene: .; J gene: TRBJ2-7; clone size: many; V gene: TRBV12-3/TRBV12-4
CDR3 protein: CATRRDVGGYEQYF; CDR3 DNA: TGTGCCACCAGGAGAGATGTAGGGGGCTACGAGCAGTACTTC; D gene: .; J gene: TRBJ2-7; clone size: .; V gene: TRBV15
CDR3 protein: CASSQVRGSYEQYF; CDR3 DNA: TGTGCCAGCAGCCAAGTGAGGGGGTCCTACGAGCAGTACTTC; D gene: .; J gene: TRBJ2-7; clone size: .; V gene: TRBV14
CDR3 protein: CASSWTVDNSPLHF; CDR3 DNA: TGTGCCAGTAGTTGGACGGTCGATAATTCACCCCTCCACTTT; D gene: .; J gene: TRBJ1-6; clone size: many; V gene: TRBV19
CDR3 protein: CASSDGGPNYGYTF; CDR3 DNA: TGTGCCAGCAGTGATGGGGGGCCCAACTATGGCTACACCTTC; D gene: .; J gene: TRBJ1-2; clone size: many; V gene: TRBV6-1
CDR3 protein: CASSRGSASDEQYF; CDR3 DNA: TGCGCCAGCAGCCGGGGAAGCGCCTCTGACGAGCAGTACTTC; D gene: .; J gene: TRBJ2-7; clone size: many; V gene: TRBV10-1
CDR3 protein: CSVRTEGYEQYF; CDR3 DNA: TGCAGCGTCCGGACAGAGGGCTACGAGCAGTACTTC; D gene: .; J gene: TRBJ2-7; clone size: .; V gene: TRBV29-1
CDR3 protein: CASPLFSEQYF; CDR3 DNA: TGTGCCAGCCCACTTTTTTCCGAGCAGTACTTC; D gene: .; J gene: TRBJ2-7; clone size: .; V gene: TRBV2
CDR3 protein: CASSSMDEQFF; CDR3 DNA: TGTGCCAGCAGCTCCATGGACGAGCAGTTCTTC; D gene: .; J gene: TRBJ2-1; clone size: few; V gene: TRBV7-6
CDR3 protein: CASSPDLARGYTF; CDR3 DNA: TGTGCCAGCAGCCCCGACCTGGCCCGGGGCTACACCTTC; D gene: .; J gene: TRBJ1-2; clone size: once; V gene: TRBV28
CDR3 protein: CASSHSSLIAQFDYNEQFF; CDR3 DNA: TGTGCCAGCAGTCATAGCTCTCTGATAGCACAGTTTGACTACAATGAGCAGTTCTTC; D gene: .; J gene: TRBJ2-1; clone size: few; V gene: TRBV6-9
CDR3 protein: CASSLVPSGGNTGELFF; CDR3 DNA: TGCGCCAGCAGCTTGGTACCTAGCGGGGGGAACACCGGGGAGCTGTTTTTT; D gene: TRBD2; J gene: TRBJ2-2; clone size: few; V gene: TRBV5-1
CDR3 protein: CASSLGGRLNSPLHF; CDR3 DNA: TGTGCCAGCAGTCTAGGGGGACGGTTGAATTCACCCCTCCACTTT; D gene: .; J gene: TRBJ1-6; clone size: .; V gene: TRBV2
CDR3 protein: CASSTQSSGANVLTF; CDR3 DNA: TGTGCCAGCAGCACTCAGAGCTCTGGGGCCAACGTCCTGACTTTC; D gene: .; J gene: TRBJ2-6; clone size: many; V gene: TRBV9
CDR3 protein: CASSRGGVAGGEQYF; CDR3 DNA: TGCGCCAGCAGCCGGGGGGGCGTAGCGGGAGGCGAGCAGTACTTC; D gene: TRBD2; J gene: TRBJ2-7; clone size: .; V gene: TRBV5-1
CDR3 protein: CTSSVAEGELFF; CDR3 DNA: TGTACCAGCAGCGTAGCAGAAGGGGAGCTGTTTTTT; D gene: .; J gene: TRBJ2-2; clone size: once; V gene: TRBV9
CDR3 protein: CASSVHSLPLHF; CDR3 DNA: TGTGCCAGCAGTGTCCATTCTCTTCCCCTCCACTTT; D gene: .; J gene: TRBJ1-6; clone size: once; V gene: TRBV2
CDR3 protein: CASSYGGLGTEAFF; CDR3 DNA: TGTGCCAGCAGTTACGGGGGGCTTGGCACTGAAGCTTTCTTT; D gene: .; J gene: TRBJ1-1; clone size: .; V gene: TRBV6-5
CDR3 protein: CSVDGGGSGGAYNEQFF; CDR3 DNA: TGCAGCGTTGATGGAGGGGGTAGCGGGGGGGCCTACAATGAGCAGTTCTTC; D gene: TRBD2; J gene: TRBJ2-1; clone size: many; V gene: TRBV29-1
CDR3 protein: CASSLFGGYTEAFF; CDR3 DNA: TGTGCCAGCAGTTTATTTGGCGGGTACACTGAAGCTTTCTTT; D gene: .; J gene: TRBJ1-1; clone size: .; V gene: TRBV28
CDR3 protein: CATSRLNHAGPIQGSGNTIYF; CDR3 DNA: TGTGCCACCAGCAGACTAAATCACGCTGGGCCTATACAGGGCTCTGGAAACACCATATATTTT; D gene: .; J gene: TRBJ1-3; clone size: many; V gene: TRBV15
CDR3 protein: CASFDRGNNSPLHF; CDR3 DNA: TGTGCCAGCTTTGACAGGGGGAATAATTCACCCCTCCACTTT; D gene: TRBD1; J gene: TRBJ1-6; clone size: .; V gene: TRBV2
CDR3 protein: CASSLAGQGSSYEQYF; CDR3 DNA: TGTGCCAGCAGCTTGGCGGGACAGGGTTCCTCCTACGAGCAGTACTTC; D gene: TRBD1; J gene: TRBJ2-7; clone size: .; V gene: TRBV5-6
CDR3 protein: CASSLYRSPLHF; CDR3 DNA: TGTGCCAGCAGCTTGTATCGCTCACCCCTCCACTTT; D gene: .; J gene: TRBJ1-6; clone size: many; V gene: TRBV7-2
CDR3 protein: CASSLTGTHGYTF; CDR3 DNA: TGTGCCAGCAGCTTAACCGGGACCCATGGCTACACCTTC; D gene: .; J gene: TRBJ1-2; clone size: .; V gene: TRBV7-6
CDR3 protein: CASSLALPRAGGGNEQFF; CDR3 DNA: TGTGCCAGCAGCTTAGCGCTACCTCGAGCAGGGGGGGGCAATGAGCAGTTCTTC; D gene: .; J gene: TRBJ2-1; clone size: .; V gene: TRBV7-6
CDR3 protein: CASMGAGGLYTDTQYF; CDR3 DNA: TGTGCCAGCATGGGGGCGGGGGGGCTATACACAGATACGCAGTATTTT; D gene: TRBD2; J gene: TRBJ2-3; clone size: few; V gene: TRBV2
CDR3 protein: CASSLLDAEAFF; CDR3 DNA: TGTGCCAGCAGCTTACTCGACGCTGAAGCTTTCTTT; D gene: .; J gene: TRBJ1-1; clone size: many; V gene: TRBV7-6
CDR3 protein: CASSYSSYSGANVLTF; CDR3 DNA: TGTGCCAGCAGTTACTCGTCCTACTCTGGGGCCAACGTCCTGACTTTC; D gene: .; J gene: TRBJ2-6; clone size: .; V gene: TRBV6-5
CDR3 protein: CASSPIEGGTGELFF; CDR3 DNA: TGCGCCAGCAGCCCCATCGAAGGGGGAACCGGGGAGCTGTTTTTT; D gene: .; J gene: TRBJ2-2; clone size: many; V gene: TRBV5-1
CDR3 protein: CASSPLDRISSYNSPLHF; CDR3 DNA: TGTGCCAGTAGTCCCCTGGACCGTATCAGCTCCTATAATTCACCCCTCCACTTT; D gene: .; J gene: TRBJ1-6; clone size: many; V gene: TRBV19
CDR3 protein: CASSYRRTTGGGYGYTF; CDR3 DNA: TGTGCCAGCAGTTACCGGCGGACGACAGGGGGTGGGTATGGCTACACCTTC; D gene: TRBD1; J gene: TRBJ1-2; clone size: few; V gene: TRBV6-5
CDR3 protein: CAISAQGSVTGELFF; CDR3 DNA: TGTGCCATCAGCGCACAGGGGTCGGTCACCGGGGAGCTGTTTTTT; D gene: TRBD1; J gene: TRBJ2-2; clone size: many; V gene: TRBV10-3
CDR3 protein: CASSEQGLAKNIQYF; CDR3 DNA: TGTGCCAGCAGTGAACAGGGTTTAGCCAAAAACATTCAGTACTTC; D gene: .; J gene: TRBJ2-4; clone size: many; V gene: TRBV2
CDR3 protein: CASSSLQSNTEAFF; CDR3 DNA: TGTGCCAGCAGCTCCCTACAGTCAAACACTGAAGCTTTCTTT; D gene: .; J gene: TRBJ1-1; clone size: many; V gene: TRBV7-9